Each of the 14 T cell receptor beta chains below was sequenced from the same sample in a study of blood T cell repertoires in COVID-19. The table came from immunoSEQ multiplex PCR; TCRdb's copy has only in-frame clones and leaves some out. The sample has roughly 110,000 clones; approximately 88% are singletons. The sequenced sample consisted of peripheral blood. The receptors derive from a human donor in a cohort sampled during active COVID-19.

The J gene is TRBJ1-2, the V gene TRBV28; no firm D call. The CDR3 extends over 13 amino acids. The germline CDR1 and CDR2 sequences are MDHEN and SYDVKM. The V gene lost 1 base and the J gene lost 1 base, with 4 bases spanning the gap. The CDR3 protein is CASSLSYNYGYTF. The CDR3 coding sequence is TGTGCCAGCAGTTTATCCTATAACTATGGCTACACCTTC.

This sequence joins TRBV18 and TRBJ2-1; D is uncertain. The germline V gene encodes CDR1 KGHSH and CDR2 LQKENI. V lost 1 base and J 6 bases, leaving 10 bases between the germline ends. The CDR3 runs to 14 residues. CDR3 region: CASSPQRSSNEQFF. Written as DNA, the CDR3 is TGTGCCAGCTCACCACAAAGGAGTTCCAATGAGCAGTTCTTC. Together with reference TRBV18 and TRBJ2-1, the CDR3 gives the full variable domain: NAGVMQNPRHLVRRRGQEARLRCSPMKGHSHVYWYRQLPEEGLKFMVYLQKENIIDESGMPKERFSAEFPKEGPSILRIQQVVRGDSAAYFCASSPQRSSNEQFFGPGTRLTVL.

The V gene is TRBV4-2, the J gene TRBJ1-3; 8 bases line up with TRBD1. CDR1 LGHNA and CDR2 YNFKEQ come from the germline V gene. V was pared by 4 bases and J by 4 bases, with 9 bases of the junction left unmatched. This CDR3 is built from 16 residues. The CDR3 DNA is TGTGCCAGCAGCCCACGCTCCGGGACAGGCGGAAACACCATATATTTT. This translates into CASSPRSGTGGNTIYF.

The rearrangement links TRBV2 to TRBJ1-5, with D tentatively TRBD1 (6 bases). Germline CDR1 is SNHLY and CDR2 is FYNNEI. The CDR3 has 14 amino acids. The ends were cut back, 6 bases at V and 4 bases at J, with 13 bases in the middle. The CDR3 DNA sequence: TGTGCCAGCAGCCAGGGAGGGGGAAATCAGCCCCAGCATTTT. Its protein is CASSQGGGNQPQHF.

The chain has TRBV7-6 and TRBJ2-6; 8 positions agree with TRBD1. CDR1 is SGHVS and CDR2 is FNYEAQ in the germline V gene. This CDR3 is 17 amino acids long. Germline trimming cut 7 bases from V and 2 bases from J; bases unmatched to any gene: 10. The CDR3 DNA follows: TGTGCCAGCACCCCAGCTGGACAGGGCACTGGGGCCAACGTCCTGACTTTC. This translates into CASTPAGQGTGANVLTF.

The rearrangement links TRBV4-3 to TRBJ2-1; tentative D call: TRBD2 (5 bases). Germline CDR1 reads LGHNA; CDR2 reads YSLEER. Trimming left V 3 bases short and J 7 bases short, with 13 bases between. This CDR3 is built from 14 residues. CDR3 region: CASSQEVWANEQFF. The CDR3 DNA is TGCGCCAGCAGCCAGGAGGTATGGGCGAATGAGCAGTTCTTC.

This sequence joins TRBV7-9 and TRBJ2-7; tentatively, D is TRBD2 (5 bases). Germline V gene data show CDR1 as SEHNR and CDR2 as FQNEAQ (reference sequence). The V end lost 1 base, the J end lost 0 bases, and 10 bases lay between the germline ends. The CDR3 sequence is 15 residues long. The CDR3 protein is CASSLDPGDSYEQYF. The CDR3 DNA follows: TGTGCCAGCAGCTTAGACCCCGGGGACTCCTACGAGCAGTACTTC.

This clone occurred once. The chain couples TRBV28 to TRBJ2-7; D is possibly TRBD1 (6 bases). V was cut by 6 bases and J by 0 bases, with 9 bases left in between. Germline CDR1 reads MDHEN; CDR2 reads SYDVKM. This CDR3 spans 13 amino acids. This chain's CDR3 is CASREQGSYEQYF. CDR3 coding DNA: TGTGCCAGCAGAGAACAGGGCTCCTACGAGCAGTACTTC. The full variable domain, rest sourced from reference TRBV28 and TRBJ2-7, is DVKVTQSSRYLVKRTGEKVFLECVQDMDHENMFWYRQDPGLGLRLIYFSYDVKMKEKGDIPEGYSVSREKKERFSLILESASTNQTSMYLCASREQGSYEQYFGPGTRLTVT.

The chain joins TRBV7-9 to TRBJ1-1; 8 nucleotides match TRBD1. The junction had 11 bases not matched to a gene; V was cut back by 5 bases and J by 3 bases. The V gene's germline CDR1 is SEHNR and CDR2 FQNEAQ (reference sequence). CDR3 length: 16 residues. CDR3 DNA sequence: TGTGCCAGCAGCCCGGGGCAGGGGGCGCGGGACACTGAAGCTTTCTTT. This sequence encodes CASSPGQGARDTEAFF.

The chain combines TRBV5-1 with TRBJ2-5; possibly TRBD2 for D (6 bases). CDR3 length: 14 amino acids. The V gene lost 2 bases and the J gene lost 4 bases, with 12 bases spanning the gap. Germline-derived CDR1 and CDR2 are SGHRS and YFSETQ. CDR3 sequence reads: CASSFSRDAETQYF. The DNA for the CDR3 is TGCGCCAGCAGCTTTTCGCGGGATGCAGAGACCCAGTACTTC.

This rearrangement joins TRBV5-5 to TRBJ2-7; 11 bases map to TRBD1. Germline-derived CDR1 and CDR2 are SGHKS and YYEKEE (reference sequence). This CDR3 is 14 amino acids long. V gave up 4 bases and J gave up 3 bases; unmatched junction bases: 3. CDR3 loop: CASSRDRGNYEQYV. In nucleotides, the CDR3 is TGTGCCAGCAGCCGGGACAGGGGGAACTACGAGCAGTACGTC.

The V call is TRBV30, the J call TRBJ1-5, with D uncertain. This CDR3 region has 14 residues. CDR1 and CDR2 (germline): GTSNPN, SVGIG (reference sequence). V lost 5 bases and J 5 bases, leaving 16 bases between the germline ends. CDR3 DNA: TGTGCCTGGGGCTACGGGGAGGAGGATCAGCCCCAGCATTTT. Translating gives CAWGYGEEDQPQHF.

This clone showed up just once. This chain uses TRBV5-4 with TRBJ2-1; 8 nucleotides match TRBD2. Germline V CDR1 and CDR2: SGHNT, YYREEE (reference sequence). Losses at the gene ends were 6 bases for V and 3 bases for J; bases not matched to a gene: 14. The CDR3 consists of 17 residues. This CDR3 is CASTRGASGHLYNEQFF. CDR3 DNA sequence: TGTGCCAGCACCCGGGGGGCTAGCGGGCACCTCTACAATGAGCAGTTCTTC.

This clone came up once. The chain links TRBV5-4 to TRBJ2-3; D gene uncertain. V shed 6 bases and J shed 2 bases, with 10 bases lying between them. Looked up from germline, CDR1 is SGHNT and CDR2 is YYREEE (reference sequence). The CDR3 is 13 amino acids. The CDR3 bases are TGTGCCAGCAATCCCGTTAACACAGATACGCAGTATTTT. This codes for CASNPVNTDTQYF.